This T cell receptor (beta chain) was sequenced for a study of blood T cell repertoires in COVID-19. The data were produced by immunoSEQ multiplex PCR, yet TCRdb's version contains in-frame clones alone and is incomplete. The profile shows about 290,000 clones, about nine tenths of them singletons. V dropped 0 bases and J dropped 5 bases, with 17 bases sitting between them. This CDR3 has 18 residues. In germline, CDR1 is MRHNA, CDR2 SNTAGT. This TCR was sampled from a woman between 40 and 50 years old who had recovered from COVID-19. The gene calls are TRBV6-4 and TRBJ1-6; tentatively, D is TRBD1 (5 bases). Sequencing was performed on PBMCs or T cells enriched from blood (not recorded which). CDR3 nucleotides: TGTGCCAGCAGTGACTCTAGCAGGGCCGATTTGAATAATTCACCCCTCCACTTT. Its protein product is CASSDSSRADLNNSPLHF.